The 28 T cell receptor beta chains below were found in one sample sequenced in a study of blood T cells in healthy people across ages. A second PCR, run for about 7 to 12 cycles, used a sample-barcoded 5' primer plus a J-beta primer mix. TCRdb independently ran MiXCR on the 5' RACE reads; one entry per CDR3 protein. The data show some 860,000 distinct CDR3 sequences, approximately 60% seen once. Sequencing was performed on blood. The receptors originated from a man aged 40-50 years in good health.

J is TRBJ2-6 and V is TRBV7-9, with 8 bases that match TRBD2. The CDR3 has 20 amino acids. Germline CDR1 and CDR2: SEHNR and FQNEAQ (reference sequence). Trimming cost V 1 base and J 2 bases; bases outside gene matches: 13. The CDR3 DNA sequence: TGTGCCAGCAGCTTAGGGTTAATGGGGACTAGTATCGCTGGGGCCAACGTCCTGACTTTC. This codes for CASSLGLMGTSIAGANVLTF.

The V gene is TRBV28, the J gene TRBJ2-4; D unresolved. V lost 8 bases and J lost 13, with 15 bases in between. This CDR3 has 11 amino acids. The germline V gene has CDR1 MDHEN and CDR2 SYDVKM. DNA of the CDR3: TGTGCCAGCGGTCAAAATTTGGAGCAGTACTTC. It translates to CASGQNLEQYF.

This clonotype turned up a few times. V usage is TRBV6-2 or TRBV6-3 and J usage is TRBJ1-1; no reliable D call. V lost 6 bases and J lost 9, with 14 bases in between. The CDR3 length is 12 residues. The germline V gene encodes CDR1 MNHEY and CDR2 SVGEGT. The CDR3 DNA reads as TGTGCCAGCAGCAACGGACTAAAAAAAGCTTTCTTT. Translated, it gives CASSNGLKKAFF.

V usage is TRBV10-3 and J usage is TRBJ2-2, with 9 bases that match TRBD2. This CDR3 is built from 15 residues. Trimming at V came to 8 bases and at J to 3 bases, leaving 7 bases not matched to a gene. From germline, CDR1 is ENHRY and CDR2 SYGVKD. DNA of the CDR3: TGTGCCATCCTAAAACTAGCGGGTTACACCGGGGAGCTGTTTTTT. This gives the protein CAILKLAGYTGELFF.

Only a few counts were recorded for this clonotype. The rearrangement uses TRBV29-1 and TRBJ2-5; a possible D gene is TRBD1 (7 bases). With the DNA end fitting TRBJ2-7 better, the J assignment may be wrong. CDR1 is SQVTM, CDR2 ANQGSEA, per germline. The CDR3 runs 16 residues. As DNA, the CDR3 is TGCAGCGTTGGGCAGGGGGGTGAATTCTACTCCTACGAGCAGTACTTC. Its protein product is CSVGQGGEFYSYEQYF.

The chain carries TRBV11-2 and TRBJ1-1, with unresolved D. The germline V gene encodes CDR1 SGHAT and CDR2 FQNNGV. With 3 bases removed from V and 5 bases from J, the gap between germline ends came to 4 bases. The CDR3 has 11 amino acids. This CDR3 is CASSLWTEAFF. In DNA, the CDR3 is TGTGCCAGCAGCTTGTGGACTGAAGCTTTCTTT.

The gene calls are TRBV6-5 and TRBJ1-2; D possibly corresponds to TRBD1 (6 bases). This CDR3 contains 12 residues. V was trimmed by 7 bases and J by 7 bases, leaving 13 bases between them. Germline CDR1 is MNHEY and CDR2 is SVGAGI. CDR3 loop: CASTNGGSGYTF. The CDR3 nucleotides are TGTGCCAGCACCAATGGGGGCAGTGGCTACACCTTC.

V and J are TRBV11-1 and TRBJ2-1; tentatively, D is TRBD2 (6 bases). With 0 bases removed from V and 6 bases from J, the gap between germline ends came to 12 bases. CDR3 length: 15 amino acids. Germline V gene sequence: CDR1 SGHAT, CDR2 FQDESV (reference sequence). This chain's CDR3 is CASSLARDPSNEQFF. Here the CDR3 DNA reads TGTGCCAGCAGCTTAGCGCGGGACCCCTCCAATGAGCAGTTCTTC.

This clonotype turned up a few times. The chain has TRBV7-9 and TRBJ2-5; 8 positions match TRBD1. Germline CDR1 reads SEHNR; CDR2 reads FQNEAQ (reference sequence). Trimming removed 5 bases from V and 5 bases from J; junction bases left unmatched: 10. The length of the CDR3 is 15 residues. The CDR3 region is CASSHRQGSMETQYF. CDR3 nucleotide sequence: TGTGCCAGCAGCCACCGACAGGGGAGTATGGAGACCCAGTACTTC.

This clonotype was picked up a small number of times. The chain is built from TRBV7-2 and TRBJ2-6; D gene ambiguous. Per the germline V gene, CDR1 is SGHTA and CDR2 is FQGNSA. The ends were cut back, 5 bases at V and 0 bases at J, with 14 bases in the middle. This CDR3 contains 17 residues. CDR3 residues: CASSLHHGGSGANVLTF. The CDR3 DNA is TGTGCCAGCAGCCTCCATCATGGCGGCTCTGGGGCCAACGTCCTGACTTTC.

This chain connects TRBV7-9 to TRBJ1-5; D possibly corresponds to TRBD1 (5 bases). The CDR3 length is 19 residues. Germline values: CDR1 SEHNR, CDR2 FQNEAQ (reference sequence). V was pared by 1 base and J by 2 bases, with 21 bases between. CDR3 nucleotides: TGTGCCAGCAGCTTAGTAGGGGTTCCCGGCTCCATAGGCAATCAGCCCCAGCATTTT. Amino acids: CASSLVGVPGSIGNQPQHF.

This clonotype was found a few times. V usage is TRBV25-1 and J usage is TRBJ2-4; tentatively, D is TRBD2 (5 bases). Germline CDR1 is MGHDK and CDR2 is SYGVNS. The CDR3 has 13 amino acids. V gave up 1 base and J gave up 11 bases, with 12 bases separating them. The CDR3 nucleotides are TGTGCCAGCAGTGAATCGGCGGGTGCCCTTCAGTACTTC. Protein: CASSESAGALQYF.

The CDR3 nucleotides are TGTGCCAGCAGCTTAGTAGCGGGCGGCGGCAACGCCTACGAGCAGTACTTC. Translating it yields CASSLVAGGGNAYEQYF. The chain combines TRBV7-2 with TRBJ2-7, with 7 bases fitting TRBD2. The V gene's germline CDR1 is SGHTA and CDR2 FQGNSA. The V and J ends lost 1 base and 2 bases, in that order; junction bases with no gene match: 11. The CDR3 loop spans 17 amino acids.

The chain employs TRBV12-5 and TRBJ2-1, with D tentatively TRBD1 (6 bases). V was shortened by 7 bases and J by 5 bases, with 18 bases between the two germline ends. Germline CDR1 is LGHNT and CDR2 is FRNRAP. The CDR3 has 15 residues. CDR3 bases: TGTGCTAGTGCCCCAGACAGGCTATTCCACAATGAGCAGTTCTTC. Translating it yields CASAPDRLFHNEQFF.

The chain combines TRBV7-8 with TRBJ2-3; TRBD2 aligns across 12 bases. J was trimmed by 2 bases and V by 1 base; bases with no gene match: 10. Germline values: CDR1 SGHVS, CDR2 FQNEAQ. The CDR3 totals 19 residues. CDR3 coding DNA: TGTGCCAGCAGCTTAGGACTTGGTCTAGCGGGGGGGATCACAGATACGCAGTATTTT. This encodes CASSLGLGLAGGITDTQYF.

This chain joins TRBV9 and TRBJ1-5, with TRBD1 matching 9 bases. J lost 10 bases, V lost 3 bases, and 8 bases had no gene match. Germline values: CDR1 SGDLS, CDR2 YYNGEE. This CDR3 contains 14 residues. CDR3 DNA: TGTGCCAGCAGCGCTGGGACAGGGCGATTTCCCCAGCATTTT. Amino acids: CASSAGTGRFPQHF. Supplemented by reference TRBV9 and TRBJ1-5, the full variable domain reads DSGVTQTPKHLITATGQRVTLRCSPRSGDLSVYWYQQSLDQGLQFLIQYYNGEERAKGNILERFSAQQFPDLHSELNLSSLELGDSALYFCASSAGTGRFPQHFGDGTRLSIL.

The chain is built from TRBV20-1 and TRBJ1-5; D may be TRBD1 (6 bases). The V gene's germline CDR1 is DFQATT and CDR2 SNEGSKA (reference sequence). The CDR3 extends over 14 amino acids. Trimming removed 3 bases at V and 2 bases at J, with 11 bases between. CDR3 in amino acids: CSASPNRGNQPQHF. The CDR3 DNA is TGCAGTGCTAGCCCAAACAGGGGCAATCAGCCCCAGCATTTT.

The chain recombines TRBV24-1 with TRBJ2-5; TRBD2 is a possible D gene (5 bases). The end of the DNA fits TRBJ2-7 better, so the J call may be wrong. Germline V gene sequence: CDR1 KGHDR, CDR2 SFDVKD. The CDR3 has 14 residues. DNA of the CDR3: TGTGCCACCAGTGACTCTTCAACGAGGGACGAGCAGTACTTC. Encoded protein: CATSDSSTRDEQYF.

This clonotype appeared a few times. The chain links TRBV12-3 or TRBV12-4 to TRBJ1-5; D is unclear. V was clipped by 3 bases and J by 5 bases, with 5 bases between them. The CDR3 has 12 amino acids. The chain's CDR3 is CASSFADQPQHF. The CDR3, as DNA: TGTGCCAGCAGTTTCGCCGATCAGCCCCAGCATTTT.

The chain couples TRBV7-9 to TRBJ2-4; possibly TRBD1 for D (6 bases). V was trimmed by 0 bases and J by 13 bases, leaving 16 bases between them. Looked up from germline, CDR1 is SEHNR and CDR2 is FQNEAQ (reference sequence). The CDR3 totals 14 residues. CDR3 in DNA: TGTGCCAGCAGCTTAGCAGGGGGAGTTCAAGAGCAGTACTTC. Encoded protein: CASSLAGGVQEQYF.

This clonotype was detected only a few times. This chain joins TRBV3-1 and TRBJ2-1, with D unresolved. V lost 3 bases, J lost 3 bases, and 15 bases lay in between. The CDR3 is made up of 16 amino acids. CDR1 and CDR2 from the germline V gene are LGHDT and YNNKEL (reference sequence). The DNA for the CDR3 is TGTGCCAGCAGCCACGCTAAGGTCGGCGGCTACAATGAGCAGTTCTTC. This encodes CASSHAKVGGYNEQFF.

The chain carries TRBV24-1 and TRBJ2-1; 8 nucleotides line up with TRBD1. V lost 1 base, J lost 13 bases, and 14 bases stayed unmatched. This CDR3 is 16 amino acids long. CDR1 KGHDR and CDR2 SFDVKD come from the germline V gene. CDR3 amino acids: CATSDFGTGSGETQFF. CDR3 sequence (DNA): TGTGCCACCAGTGATTTCGGGACAGGCTCTGGGGAGACCCAGTTCTTC.

This rearrangement joins TRBV15 to TRBJ2-7, with 14 bases that match TRBD2. From germline, CDR1 is LNHNV and CDR2 YYDKDF (reference sequence). This CDR3 contains 16 residues. V was pared by 1 base and J by 6 bases, with 5 bases of the junction left unmatched. CDR3 bases: TGTGCCACCAGCAGAGGGGGACTAGCGGGAGTCGCCGAGCAGTACTTC. Its protein product is CATSRGGLAGVAEQYF.

V usage is TRBV3-1 and J usage is TRBJ2-1; D gene uncertain. V lost 4 bases, J lost 1 base, and 14 bases lay in between. CDR1 is LGHDT, CDR2 YNNKEL, per germline (reference sequence). This CDR3 is 16 amino acids long. DNA for the CDR3: TGTGCCAGCAGCCGAAGTACGGTCCAGTCCTACAATGAGCAGTTCTTC. Protein product: CASSRSTVQSYNEQFF.

There are many counts of this clonotype. V and J are TRBV4-1 and TRBJ2-7; 8 bases match TRBD1. Per germline, CDR1 MGHRA and CDR2 YSYEKL. This CDR3 comprises 16 residues. The ends lost 1 base at V and 2 bases at J; junction bases unmatched: 7. The CDR3 nucleotides read TGCGCCAGCAGCCAAGGGCCGGGACAGGCAACCTACGAGCAGTACTTC. Amino acid sequence: CASSQGPGQATYEQYF.

The chain links TRBV20-1 to TRBJ2-1; TRBD2 aligns across 14 bases. The CDR3 runs 13 residues. CDR1 is DFQATT and CDR2 is SNEGSKA in the germline V gene (reference sequence). Trimming at V came to 0 bases and at J to 13 bases, leaving 2 bases not matched to a gene. CDR3 region: CSARETSGRAQFF. The CDR3 bases are TGCAGTGCTAGAGAGACTAGCGGGAGGGCCCAGTTCTTC.

V and J are TRBV7-2 and TRBJ2-7; D perhaps matches TRBD2 (7 bases). Judging by the DNA end, TRBJ2-5 fits better; the J call may be wrong. Germline V gene sequence: CDR1 SGHTA, CDR2 FQGNSA. The CDR3 runs to 16 residues. DNA for the CDR3: TGTGCCAGCAGCGCCGGTTCGCGGGAGAGGGGGGAGACCCAGTACTTC. Its translation is CASSAGSRERGETQYF.

V is TRBV2 and J is TRBJ1-4, with D tentatively TRBD1 (6 bases). Between the trimmed V and J ends, which lost 5 bases and 8 bases, there was a span of 12 bases. The CDR3 runs 13 residues. Germline values: CDR1 SNHLY, CDR2 FYNNEI. CDR3 nucleotide sequence: TGTGCCAGCAGTCCAGGGGTAGGGGAAAAACTGTTTTTT. Translation gives CASSPGVGEKLFF.